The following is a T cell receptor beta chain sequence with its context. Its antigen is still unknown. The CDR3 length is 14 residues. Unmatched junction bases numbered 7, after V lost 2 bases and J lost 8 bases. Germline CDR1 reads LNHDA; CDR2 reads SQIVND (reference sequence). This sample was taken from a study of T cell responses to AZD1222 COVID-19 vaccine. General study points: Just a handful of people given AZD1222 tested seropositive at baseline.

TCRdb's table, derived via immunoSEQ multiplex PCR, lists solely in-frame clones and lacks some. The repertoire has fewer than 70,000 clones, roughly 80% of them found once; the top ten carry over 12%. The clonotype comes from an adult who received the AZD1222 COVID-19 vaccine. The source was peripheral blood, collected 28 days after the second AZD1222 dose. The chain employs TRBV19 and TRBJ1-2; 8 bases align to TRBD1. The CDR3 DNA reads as TGTGCCAGTAGTATAAGGGCAAGGACAGGGGGCTACACCTTC. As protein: CASSIRARTGGYTF.